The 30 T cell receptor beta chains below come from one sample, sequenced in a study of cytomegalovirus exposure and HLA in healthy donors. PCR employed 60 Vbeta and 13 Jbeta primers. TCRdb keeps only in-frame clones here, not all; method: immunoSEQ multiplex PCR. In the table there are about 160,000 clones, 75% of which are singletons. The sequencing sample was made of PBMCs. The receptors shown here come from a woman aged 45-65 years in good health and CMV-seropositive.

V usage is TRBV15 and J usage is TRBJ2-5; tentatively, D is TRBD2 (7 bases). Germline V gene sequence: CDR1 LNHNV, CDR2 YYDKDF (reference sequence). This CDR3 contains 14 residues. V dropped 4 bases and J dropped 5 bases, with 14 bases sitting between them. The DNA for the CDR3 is TGTGCCACCAGCAAGGGGGGGGGCCCCGAGACCCAGTACTTC. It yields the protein CATSKGGGPETQYF.

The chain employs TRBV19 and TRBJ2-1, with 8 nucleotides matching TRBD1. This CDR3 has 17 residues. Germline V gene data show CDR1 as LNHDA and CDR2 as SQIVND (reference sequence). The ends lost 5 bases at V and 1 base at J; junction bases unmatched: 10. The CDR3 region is CASSPLRGLTSYNEQFF. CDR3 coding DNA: TGTGCCAGTAGTCCGCTCAGGGGGCTAACTTCCTACAATGAGCAGTTCTTC. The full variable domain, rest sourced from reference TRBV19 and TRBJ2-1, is DGGITQSPKYLFRKEGQNVTLSCEQNLNHDAMYWYRQDPGQGLRLIYYSQIVNDFQKGDIAEGYSVSREKKESFPLTVTSAQKNPTAFYLCASSPLRGLTSYNEQFFGPGTRLTVL.

The CDR3 bases are TGTGCCTGGAGTGCTGAGGCTAACTATGGCTACACCTTC. Protein: CAWSAEANYGYTF. The rearrangement joins TRBV30 to TRBJ1-2; D is ambiguous. This CDR3 is 13 amino acids long. The V end was cut by 1 base, the J end by 0 bases, with 6 bases between. Looked up from germline, CDR1 is GTSNPN and CDR2 is SVGIG (reference sequence).

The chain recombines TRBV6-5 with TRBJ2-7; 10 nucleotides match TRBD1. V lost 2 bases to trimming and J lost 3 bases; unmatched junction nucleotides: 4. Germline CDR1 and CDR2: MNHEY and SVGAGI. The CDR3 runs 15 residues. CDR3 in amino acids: CASSYAGTGVYEQYF. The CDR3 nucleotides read TGTGCCAGCAGTTACGCCGGGACAGGGGTCTACGAGCAGTACTTC.

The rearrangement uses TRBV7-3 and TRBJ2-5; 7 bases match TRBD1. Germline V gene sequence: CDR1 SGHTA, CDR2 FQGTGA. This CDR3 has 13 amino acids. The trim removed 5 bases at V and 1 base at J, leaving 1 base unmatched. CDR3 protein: CASSKGAQETQYF. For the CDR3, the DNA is TGTGCCAGCAGCAAGGGGGCCCAAGAGACCCAGTACTTC.

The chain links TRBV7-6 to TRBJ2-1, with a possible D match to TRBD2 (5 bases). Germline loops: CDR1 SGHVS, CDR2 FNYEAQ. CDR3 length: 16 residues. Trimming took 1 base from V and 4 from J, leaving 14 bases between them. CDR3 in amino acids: CASSLVSASSYNEQFF. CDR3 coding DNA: TGTGCCAGCAGCTTAGTATCGGCTAGCTCATACAATGAGCAGTTCTTC.

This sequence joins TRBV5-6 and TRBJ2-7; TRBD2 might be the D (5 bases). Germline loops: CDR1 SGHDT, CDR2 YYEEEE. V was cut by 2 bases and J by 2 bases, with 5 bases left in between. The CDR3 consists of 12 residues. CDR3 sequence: CASSLAAYEQYF. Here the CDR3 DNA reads TGTGCCAGCAGCTTAGCGGCCTACGAGCAGTACTTC.

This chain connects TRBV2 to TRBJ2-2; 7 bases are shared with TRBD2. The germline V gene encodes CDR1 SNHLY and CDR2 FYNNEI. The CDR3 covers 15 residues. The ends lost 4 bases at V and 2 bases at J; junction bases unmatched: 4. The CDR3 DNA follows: TGTGCCAGCAGTGCAGGGACTAAAAACACCGGGGAGCTGTTTTTT. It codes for CASSAGTKNTGELFF.

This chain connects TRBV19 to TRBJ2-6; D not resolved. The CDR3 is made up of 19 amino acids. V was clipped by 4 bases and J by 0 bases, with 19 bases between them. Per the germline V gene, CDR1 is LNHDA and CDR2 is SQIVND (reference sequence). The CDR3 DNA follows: TGTGCCAGTAGTAGCAAGGCTATTTGGGCCGACTCTGGGGCCAACGTCCTGACTTTC. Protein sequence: CASSSKAIWADSGANVLTF.

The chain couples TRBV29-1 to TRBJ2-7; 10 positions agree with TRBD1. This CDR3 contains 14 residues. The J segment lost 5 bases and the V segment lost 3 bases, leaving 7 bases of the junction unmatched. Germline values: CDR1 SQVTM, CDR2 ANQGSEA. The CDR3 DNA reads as TGCAGCGTTGATGGCGGGACAGGGGTCCACGAGCAGTACTTC. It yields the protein CSVDGGTGVHEQYF.

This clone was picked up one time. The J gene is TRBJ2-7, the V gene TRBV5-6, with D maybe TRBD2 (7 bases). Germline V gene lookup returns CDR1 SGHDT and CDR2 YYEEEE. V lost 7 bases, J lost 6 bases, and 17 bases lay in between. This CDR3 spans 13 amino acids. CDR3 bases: TGTGCCAGCGCCGGGGGGCAGACATTCGAGCAGTACTTC. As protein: CASAGGQTFEQYF.

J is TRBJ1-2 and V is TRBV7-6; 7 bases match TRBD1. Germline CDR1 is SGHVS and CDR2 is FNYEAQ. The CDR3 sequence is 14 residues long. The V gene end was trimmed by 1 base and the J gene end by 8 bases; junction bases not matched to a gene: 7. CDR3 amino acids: CASSLGGTGVGYTF. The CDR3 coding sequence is TGTGCCAGCAGCTTAGGGGGAACAGGGGTCGGCTACACCTTC.

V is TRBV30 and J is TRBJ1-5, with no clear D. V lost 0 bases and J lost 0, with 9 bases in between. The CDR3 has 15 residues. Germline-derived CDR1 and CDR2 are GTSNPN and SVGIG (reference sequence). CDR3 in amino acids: CAWSVQDYSNQPQHF. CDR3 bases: TGTGCCTGGAGTGTTCAGGACTATAGCAATCAGCCCCAGCATTTT.

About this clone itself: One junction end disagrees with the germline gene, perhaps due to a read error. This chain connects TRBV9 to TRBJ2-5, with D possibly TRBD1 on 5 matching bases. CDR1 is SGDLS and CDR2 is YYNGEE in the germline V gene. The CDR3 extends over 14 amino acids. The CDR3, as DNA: TGTGCCAGCAGCGTAGTAGGCGGACAAGAGCCCCAGTACTTC. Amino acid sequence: CASSVVGGQEPQYF.

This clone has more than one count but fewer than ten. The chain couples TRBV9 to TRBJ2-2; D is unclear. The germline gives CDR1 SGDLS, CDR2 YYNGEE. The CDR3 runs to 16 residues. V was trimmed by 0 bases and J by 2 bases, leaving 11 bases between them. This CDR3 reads CASSVAGRVNTGELFF. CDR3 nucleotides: TGTGCCAGCAGCGTAGCTGGTCGGGTTAACACCGGGGAGCTGTTTTTT.

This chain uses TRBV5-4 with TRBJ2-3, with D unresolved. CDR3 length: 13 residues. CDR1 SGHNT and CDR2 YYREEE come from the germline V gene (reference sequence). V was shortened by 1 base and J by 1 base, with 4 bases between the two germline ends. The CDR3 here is CASSLPGTDTQYF. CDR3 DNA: TGTGCCAGCAGCTTGCCGGGCACAGATACGCAGTATTTT.

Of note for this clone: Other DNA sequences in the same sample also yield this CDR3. The CDR3 nucleotides read TGCGCCAGCAGCTCCCAGGGAGGGGAAACTGAAGCTTTCTTT. Protein product: CASSSQGGETEAFF. The J gene is TRBJ1-1, the V gene TRBV5-1; D perhaps matches TRBD1 (5 bases). Germline V lookup: CDR1 SGHRS, CDR2 YFSETQ. The CDR3 consists of 14 residues. The germline V and J ends were trimmed by 3 bases and 5 bases, with 14 bases remaining between them.

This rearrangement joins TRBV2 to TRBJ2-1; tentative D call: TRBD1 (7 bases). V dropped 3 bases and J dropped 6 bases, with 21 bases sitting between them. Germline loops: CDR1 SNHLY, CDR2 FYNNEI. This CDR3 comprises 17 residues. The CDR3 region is CASSEGQGGRGFNEQFF. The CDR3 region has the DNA TGTGCCAGCAGTGAGGGGCAGGGGGGCAGAGGTTTCAATGAGCAGTTCTTC. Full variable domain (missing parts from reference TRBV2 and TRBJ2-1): EPEVTQTPSHQVTQMGQEVILRCVPISNHLYFYWYRQILGQKVEFLVSFYNNEISEKSEIFDDQFSVERPDGSNFTLKIRSTKLEDSAMYFCASSEGQGGRGFNEQFFGPGTRLTVL.

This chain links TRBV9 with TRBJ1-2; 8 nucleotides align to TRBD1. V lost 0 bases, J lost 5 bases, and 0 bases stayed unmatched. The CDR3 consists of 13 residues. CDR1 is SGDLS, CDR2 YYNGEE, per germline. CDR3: CASSVGTGYGYTF. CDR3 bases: TGTGCCAGCAGCGTAGGGACAGGGTATGGCTACACCTTC.

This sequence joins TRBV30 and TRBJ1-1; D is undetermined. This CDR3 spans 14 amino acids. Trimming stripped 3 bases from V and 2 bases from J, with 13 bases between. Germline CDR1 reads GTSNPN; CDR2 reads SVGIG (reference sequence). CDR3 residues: CAWSHTRGNTEAFF. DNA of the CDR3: TGTGCCTGGAGCCACACACGGGGTAACACTGAAGCTTTCTTT.

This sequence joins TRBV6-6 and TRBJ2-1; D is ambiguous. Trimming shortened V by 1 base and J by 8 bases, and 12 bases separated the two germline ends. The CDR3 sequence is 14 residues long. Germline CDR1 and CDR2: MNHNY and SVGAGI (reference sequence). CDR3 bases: TGTGCCAGCAGTTACTTAACTCTAGTTGATGAGCAGTTCTTC. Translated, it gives CASSYLTLVDEQFF.

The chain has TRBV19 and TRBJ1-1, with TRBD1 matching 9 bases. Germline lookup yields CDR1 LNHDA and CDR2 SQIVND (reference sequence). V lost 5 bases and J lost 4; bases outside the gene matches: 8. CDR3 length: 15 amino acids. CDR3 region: CASSLQGARATEAFF. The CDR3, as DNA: TGTGCCAGTAGTCTACAGGGGGCGCGGGCCACTGAAGCTTTCTTT.

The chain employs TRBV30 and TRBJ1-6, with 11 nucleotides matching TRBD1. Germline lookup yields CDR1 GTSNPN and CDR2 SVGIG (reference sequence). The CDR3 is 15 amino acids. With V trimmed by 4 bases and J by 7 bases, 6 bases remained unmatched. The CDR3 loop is CAWTTRDRGNSPLHF. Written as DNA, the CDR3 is TGTGCCTGGACCACTCGGGACAGGGGGAATTCACCCCTCCACTTT.

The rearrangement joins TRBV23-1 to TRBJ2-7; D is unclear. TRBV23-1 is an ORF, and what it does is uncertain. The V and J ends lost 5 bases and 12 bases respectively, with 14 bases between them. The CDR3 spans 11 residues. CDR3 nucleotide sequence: TGCGCCAGCAGTGATTACCGGAGCTGGTACTTC. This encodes CASSDYRSWYF.

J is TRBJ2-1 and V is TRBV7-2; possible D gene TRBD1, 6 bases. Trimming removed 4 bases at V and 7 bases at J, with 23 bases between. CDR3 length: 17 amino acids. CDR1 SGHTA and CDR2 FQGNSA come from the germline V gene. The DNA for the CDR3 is TGTGCCAGCAGCTCGCACCCGCCAGGGGTGAGTGTAAATGAGCAGTTCTTC. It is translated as CASSSHPPGVSVNEQFF.

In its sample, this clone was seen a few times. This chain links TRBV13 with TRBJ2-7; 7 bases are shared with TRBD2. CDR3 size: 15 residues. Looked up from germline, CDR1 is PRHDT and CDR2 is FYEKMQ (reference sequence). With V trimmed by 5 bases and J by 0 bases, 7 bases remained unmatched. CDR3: CASSPRAGVSYEQYF. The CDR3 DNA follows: TGTGCCAGCAGCCCCCGGGCGGGAGTCTCCTACGAGCAGTACTTC.

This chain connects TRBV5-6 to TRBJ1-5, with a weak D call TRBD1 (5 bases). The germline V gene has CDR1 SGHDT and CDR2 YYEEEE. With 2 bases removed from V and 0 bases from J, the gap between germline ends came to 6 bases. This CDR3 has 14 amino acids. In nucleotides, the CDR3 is TGTGCCAGCAGCTTCGGGGGTAGCAATCAGCCCCAGCATTTT. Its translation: CASSFGGSNQPQHF.

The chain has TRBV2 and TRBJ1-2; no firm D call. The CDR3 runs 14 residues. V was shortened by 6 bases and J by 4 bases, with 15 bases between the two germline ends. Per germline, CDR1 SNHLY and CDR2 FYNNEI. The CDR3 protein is CASRRGLFGYGYTF. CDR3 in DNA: TGTGCCAGCAGGAGAGGGCTTTTTGGCTATGGCTACACCTTC.

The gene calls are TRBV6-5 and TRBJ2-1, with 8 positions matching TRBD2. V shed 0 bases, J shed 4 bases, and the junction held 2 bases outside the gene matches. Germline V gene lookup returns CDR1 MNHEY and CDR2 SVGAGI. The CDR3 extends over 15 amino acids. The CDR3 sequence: CASSYSRGEYNEQFF. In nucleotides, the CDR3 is TGTGCCAGCAGTTACTCGCGGGGGGAATACAATGAGCAGTTCTTC.

CDR3: CASRADRAANEQFF. The CDR3 region has the DNA TGTGCCAGCAGAGCTGACAGGGCCGCCAATGAGCAGTTCTTC. The chain couples TRBV6-4 to TRBJ2-1, with 7 bases fitting TRBD1. Germline values: CDR1 MRHNA, CDR2 SNTAGT. Losses at the gene ends were 6 bases for V and 6 bases for J; bases not matched to a gene: 8. The CDR3 has 14 residues.